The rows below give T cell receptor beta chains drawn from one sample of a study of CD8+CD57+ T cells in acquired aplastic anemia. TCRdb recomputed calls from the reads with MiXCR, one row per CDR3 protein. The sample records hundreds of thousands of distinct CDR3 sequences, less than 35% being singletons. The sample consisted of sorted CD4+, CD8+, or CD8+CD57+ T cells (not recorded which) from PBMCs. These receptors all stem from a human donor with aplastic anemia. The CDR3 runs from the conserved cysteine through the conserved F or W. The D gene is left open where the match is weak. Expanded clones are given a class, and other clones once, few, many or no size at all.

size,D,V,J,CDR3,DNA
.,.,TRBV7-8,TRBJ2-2,CASNTNVGGAGGELFF,TGTGCCAGCAACACAAATGTGGGGGGCGCGGGCGGGGAGCTGTTTTTT
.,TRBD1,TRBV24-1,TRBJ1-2,CATSDWDRGQGYTF,TGTGCCACCAGTGATTGGGACAGGGGGCAAGGCTACACCTTC
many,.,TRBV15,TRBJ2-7,CATSRDKGGGGFSYEQYF,TGTGCCACCAGCAGAGATAAGGGGGGAGGGGGTTTCTCCTACGAGCAGTACTTC
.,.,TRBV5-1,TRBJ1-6,CASRTGAEDYNSPLHF,TGCGCCAGCAGAACGGGAGCTGAAGATTATAATTCACCCCTCCACTTT
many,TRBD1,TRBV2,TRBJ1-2,CASFRDRGDGYTF,TGTGCCAGCTTCCGGGACAGGGGTGATGGCTACACCTTC
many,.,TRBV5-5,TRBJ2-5,CASSYPPQGRETQYF,TGTGCCAGCAGCTACCCCCCACAGGGTCGGGAGACCCAGTACTTC
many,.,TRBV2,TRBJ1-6,CASRRGGALGNSPLHF,TGTGCCAGCCGAAGAGGGGGGGCTCTAGGTAATTCACCCCTCCACTTT
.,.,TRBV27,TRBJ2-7,CASSFQLGSVGYEQYF,TGTGCCAGCAGTTTCCAGTTAGGTTCTGTAGGCTACGAGCAGTACTTC
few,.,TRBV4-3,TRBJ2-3,CASSQEGWADTQYF,TGCGCCAGCAGCCAAGAGGGGTGGGCAGATACGCAGTATTTT
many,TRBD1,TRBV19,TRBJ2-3,CASRRTGSTDTQYF,TGTGCCAGTAGGCGGACAGGGAGCACAGATACGCAGTATTTT
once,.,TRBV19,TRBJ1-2,CASSIAPRGRGGYTF,TGTGCCAGTAGTATAGCTCCCCGCGGTCGGGGTGGCTACACCTTC
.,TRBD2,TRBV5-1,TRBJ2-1,CASRPSGTTIDEQFF,TGCGCCAGCCGTCCTAGCGGGACGACAATCGATGAGCAGTTCTTC
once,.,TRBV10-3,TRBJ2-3,CAISESFSRERVDTQYF,TGTGCCATCAGTGAGTCTTTCTCTCGGGAGAGGGTAGATACGCAGTATTTT
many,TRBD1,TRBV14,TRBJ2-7,CASSQDLGQGGYEQYF,TGTGCCAGCAGCCAAGACCTCGGACAGGGGGGGTACGAGCAGTACTTC
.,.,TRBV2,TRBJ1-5,CASSREGQVVNQPQHF,TGTGCCAGCAGCCGAGAAGGGCAGGTTGTTAATCAGCCCCAGCATTTT
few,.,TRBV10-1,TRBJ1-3,CASSESSPGTGNTIYF,TGCGCCAGCAGTGAGTCGAGTCCAGGGACTGGAAACACCATATATTTT
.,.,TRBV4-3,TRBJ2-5,CASSPTRVGTQYF,TGCGCCAGCAGCCCAACACGGGTCGGGACCCAGTACTTC
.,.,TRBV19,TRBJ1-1,CASKGQSNTEAFF,TGTGCCAGCAAAGGACAGTCGAACACTGAAGCTTTCTTT
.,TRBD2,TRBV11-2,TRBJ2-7,CASSRNPITSGGLYEQYF,TGTGCCAGCAGCCGCAACCCCATTACTAGCGGGGGACTCTACGAGCAGTACTTC
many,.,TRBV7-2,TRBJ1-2,CASSLDGRYGYTF,TGTGCCAGCAGCTTAGACGGGCGGTATGGCTACACCTTC
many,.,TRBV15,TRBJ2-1,CATSRSFRADEQFF,TGTGCCACCAGCAGATCTTTCAGGGCCGATGAGCAGTTCTTC
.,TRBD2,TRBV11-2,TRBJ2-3,CASSAGLAGTDTQYF,TGTGCCAGCAGCGCCGGACTAGCGGGGACAGATACGCAGTATTTT